One sample yielded the 24 T cell receptor beta chains listed below, sequenced in a study of blood T cells in healthy people across ages. It was with a sample-barcoded 5' primer and a J-beta primer mix that a second PCR of about 6 to 12 cycles was run. TCRdb reanalysed the 5' RACE reads using MiXCR and keeps one entry per CDR3 protein. Of approximately 800,000 distinct CDR3 sequences listed, just over 55% are singletons. The sequenced sample was blood. The source of these receptors is a middle-aged man in good health.

This clonotype was seen a handful of times. The V and J genes are TRBV19 and TRBJ1-2, with 7 bases matching TRBD1. The CDR3 spans 14 residues. Trimming at V came to 9 bases and at J to 5 bases, leaving 12 bases not matched to a gene. Germline assignment: CDR1 LNHDA and CDR2 SQIVND (reference sequence). Written as DNA, the CDR3 is TGTGCCAGCCGGTCAACGGGGACAGTTTATGGCTACACCTTC. It is translated as CASRSTGTVYGYTF.

V is TRBV7-2 and J is TRBJ1-4; D remains ambiguous. The CDR3 is 12 amino acids. V lost 5 bases and J lost 4, with 5 bases in between. CDR1 SGHTA and CDR2 FQGNSA come from the germline V gene. CDR3 sequence: CASSPINEKLFF. The CDR3 bases are TGTGCCAGCAGCCCTATTAATGAAAAACTGTTTTTT.

The chain has TRBV20-1 and TRBJ1-1, with 7 positions matching TRBD1. The trim removed 5 bases at V and 6 bases at J, leaving 9 bases unmatched. There are 13 residues in the CDR3. Looked up from germline, CDR1 is DFQATT and CDR2 is SNEGSKA (reference sequence). The CDR3 protein is CSAGPTGVAEAFF. CDR3 sequence (DNA): TGCAGTGCTGGCCCAACAGGGGTCGCTGAAGCTTTCTTT.

The CDR3 coding sequence is TGTGCCACCAGTGATCCACGACTTATGGGCTCGGTCCCAGATACGCAGTATTTT. Its protein product is CATSDPRLMGSVPDTQYF. The chain links TRBV24-1 to TRBJ2-3, with D uncertain. This CDR3 spans 18 amino acids. Germline V gives CDR1 KGHDR, CDR2 SFDVKD. V lost 3 bases and J lost 4, with 22 bases in between.

Details on this clonotype: The junction does not match germline at one end; this may be a read error. The V and J genes are TRBV4-3 and TRBJ2-4, with D perhaps matching TRBD2 (5 bases). TRBJ2-7 matches the DNA end more closely, so the J call is doubtful. CDR3 size: 16 residues. Germline V gene data show CDR1 as LGHNA and CDR2 as YSLEER. Here the CDR3 reads CASSQDGRGKSSEQYF. CDR3 sequence (DNA): TGCGCCAGCAGCCAAGATGGAAGAGGGAAGTCCTCCGAGCAGTACTTC.

The chain couples TRBV6-5 to TRBJ2-5; D may be TRBD1 (5 bases). There are 13 residues in the CDR3. V was trimmed by 11 bases and J by 5 bases, leaving 18 bases between them. Per the germline V gene, CDR1 is MNHEY and CDR2 is SVGAGI. CDR3 bases: TGTGCCGCAACCGGGTCCAACAGGGAGACCCAGTACTTC. Its translation is CAATGSNRETQYF.

The chain couples TRBV5-1 to TRBJ1-2, with 7 bases identical to TRBD1. The CDR3 runs 18 residues. CDR1 and CDR2 from the germline V gene are SGHRS and YFSETQ. The ends lost 3 bases at V and 4 bases at J; junction bases unmatched: 18. CDR3 protein: CASSSPRGQTELAYGYTF. For the CDR3, the DNA is TGCGCCAGCAGCTCCCCGCGGGGACAGACCGAATTAGCCTATGGCTACACCTTC.

This sequence joins TRBV12-3 or TRBV12-4 and TRBJ2-3; 14 bases map to TRBD2. There are 16 residues in the CDR3. V trimming: 6 bases; J trimming: 6 bases; junction bases outside the gene matches: 8. CDR3 region: CASSGPGLAGVDTQYF. The CDR3 bases are TGTGCCAGCAGCGGTCCGGGACTAGCGGGAGTGGATACGCAGTATTTT.

Concerning this clonotype itself: The junction departs from germline at one end; a sequencing error may be responsible. V usage is TRBV3-1 and J usage is TRBJ2-5; D ambiguous. The CDR3 contains 12 residues. Germline V gene sequence: CDR1 LGHDT, CDR2 YNNKEL (reference sequence). CDR3 in DNA: TGTGCCAGCGGCCAACAACGAGAGACCCAGTACTTC. Its protein product is CASGQQRETQYF.

This clonotype was seen a few times. The DNA for the CDR3 is TGTGCCAGCAACCCCGAGGGGACAGATACGCAGTATTTT. It translates to CASNPEGTDTQYF. V and J are TRBV11-3 and TRBJ2-3, with D possibly being TRBD1 or TRBD2 (5 bases each). V lost 7 bases, J lost 3 bases, and 11 bases lay in between. This CDR3 contains 13 residues. Germline CDR1 is SGHNT and CDR2 is YENEEA.

The rearrangement links TRBV12-5 to TRBJ2-5; D is unclear. V shed 5 bases and J shed 5 bases, with 9 bases lying between them. The CDR3 extends over 12 amino acids. Germline lookup yields CDR1 LGHNT and CDR2 FRNRAP. This CDR3 is CASGPHRETQYF. The CDR3 DNA reads as TGTGCTAGTGGTCCCCATCGGGAGACCCAGTACTTC.

This clonotype was observed once. Here the CDR3 reads CSVDAGAYGYTF. The CDR3 region has the DNA TGCAGCGTAGATGCTGGGGCCTATGGCTACACCTTC. The rearrangement joins TRBV29-1 to TRBJ1-2; tentative D call: TRBD1 (5 bases). V was trimmed by 6 bases and J by 4 bases, leaving 12 bases between them. The CDR3 is made up of 12 amino acids. Per germline, CDR1 SQVTM and CDR2 ANQGSEA.

This clonotype was seen only once. Germline and junction disagree at one end, which may indicate a read error. J is TRBJ2-1 and V is TRBV6-4, with 7 positions matching TRBD2. Germline values: CDR1 MRHNA, CDR2 SNTAGT. This CDR3 spans 12 amino acids. CDR3 nucleotide sequence: TGTGCCAGCAGTGAGCGGGAGAATAAGCAGTCCTTC. Its translation is CASSERENKQSF.

As to this clonotype: The junction differs from germline at one of its ends, possibly a read error. The gene calls are TRBV27 and TRBJ2-5; 7 nucleotides align to TRBD1. This CDR3 comprises 14 residues. The germline CDR1 and CDR2 sequences are MNHEY and SMNVEV (reference sequence). The CDR3 protein is CASKQGQGEETQNF. CDR3 bases: TGTGCCAGCAAACAGGGGCAAGGTGAAGAGACCCAGAACTTC.

The rearrangement uses TRBV7-9 and TRBJ2-7; 8 bases align to TRBD1. The CDR3 spans 15 residues. From germline, CDR1 is SEHNR and CDR2 FQNEAQ (reference sequence). J lost 4 bases, V lost 4 bases, and 9 bases had no gene match. CDR3 residues: CASSSGQDRVYEQYF. The CDR3 coding sequence is TGTGCCAGCAGCTCGGGTCAGGACAGGGTTTACGAGCAGTACTTC.

The J gene is TRBJ2-1, the V gene TRBV29-1; D is ambiguous. Trimming cost V 0 bases and J 0 bases, with 12 bases left between them. The CDR3 covers 16 residues. The germline V gene has CDR1 SQVTM and CDR2 ANQGSEA. The CDR3 loop is CSVEDPSWISYNEQFF. The CDR3, as DNA: TGCAGCGTTGAAGACCCCAGTTGGATCTCCTACAATGAGCAGTTCTTC.

The V gene is TRBV27, the J gene TRBJ2-5; 8 bases match TRBD2. Trimming removed 6 bases from V and 5 bases from J; junction bases left unmatched: 17. The CDR3 runs 17 residues. The V gene's germline CDR1 is MNHEY and CDR2 SMNVEV (reference sequence). CDR3 DNA sequence: TGTGCCAGCAGAAGGGGAGGGACTAGACGGGTCGGGGAGACCCAGTACTTC. It encodes CASRRGGTRRVGETQYF.

The V and J genes are TRBV6-2 or TRBV6-3 and TRBJ2-1, with 9 bases fitting TRBD1. The CDR3 runs 15 residues. Trimming cost V 0 bases and J 7 bases; bases outside gene matches: 4. The germline V gene has CDR1 MNHEY and CDR2 SVGEGT. The CDR3 spells CASSYSNRGHNEQFF. The CDR3, as DNA: TGTGCCAGCAGTTACTCGAACAGGGGGCATAATGAGCAGTTCTTC.

This chain joins TRBV27 and TRBJ2-7; D remains ambiguous. CDR1 and CDR2 from the germline V gene are MNHEY and SMNVEV (reference sequence). V lost 7 bases and J lost 7, with 8 bases in between. The CDR3 loop spans 10 amino acids. CDR3 DNA sequence: TGTGCCAGCACCGAACGGGAGCAGTACTTC. Amino acid sequence: CASTEREQYF.

This clonotype was counted ten times or more. The CDR3 nucleotides read TGTGCCAGCAGCTTCGGGACGGCAAAAGCCAAAAACATTCAGTACTTC. Encoded protein: CASSFGTAKAKNIQYF. The chain carries TRBV7-3 and TRBJ2-4; D is tentatively TRBD1 or TRBD2 (5 bases each). The germline V gene encodes CDR1 SGHTA and CDR2 FQGTGA. The V and J ends lost 3 bases and 0 bases respectively, with 12 bases between them. This CDR3 comprises 16 residues. Full variable domain (missing parts from reference TRBV7-3 and TRBJ2-4): GAGVSQTPSNKVTEKGKYVELRCDPISGHTALYWYRQSLGQGPEFLIYFQGTGAADDSGLPNDRFFAVRPEGSVSTLKIQRTERGDSAVYLCASSFGTAKAKNIQYFGAGTRLSVL.

The chain has TRBV6-2 or TRBV6-3 and TRBJ2-3; D is perhaps TRBD2 (5 bases). The V and J ends lost 8 bases and 7 bases respectively, with 22 bases between them. CDR3 length: 15 residues. The germline V gene has CDR1 MNHEY and CDR2 SVGEGT. The CDR3, as DNA: TGTGCCAGCCGGACTGTGCTGGGTGGAGTTTATACGCAGTATTTT. Its protein product is CASRTVLGGVYTQYF.

This clonotype was counted only a few times. This chain links TRBV6-5 with TRBJ1-1; D is perhaps TRBD1 (6 bases). CDR1 MNHEY and CDR2 SVGAGI come from the germline V gene. CDR3 size: 17 residues. With 2 bases removed from V and 0 bases from J, the gap between germline ends came to 16 bases. The CDR3 DNA sequence: TGTGCCAGCAGTTACCGTTTGAATGAGGGGGTGAACACTGAAGCTTTCTTT. This sequence encodes CASSYRLNEGVNTEAFF.

This clonotype was observed a handful of times. This CDR3 reads CASSLEGTAGDTQYF. The CDR3 DNA reads as TGTGCCAGCAGCTTAGAGGGGACAGCCGGAGATACGCAGTATTTT. This chain connects TRBV7-2 to TRBJ2-3; 7 nucleotides line up with TRBD1. The CDR3 spans 15 residues. The germline V gene has CDR1 SGHTA and CDR2 FQGNSA. Trimming removed 1 base from V and 5 bases from J; junction bases left unmatched: 6.

The rearrangement uses TRBV9 and TRBJ2-6; D is unresolved. V shed 4 bases and J shed 4 bases, with 15 bases lying between them. CDR1 and CDR2 from the germline V gene are SGDLS and YYNGEE. This CDR3 has 16 amino acids. The CDR3 nucleotides are TGTGCCAGCAGCCCAACATCGATCGCGGGGGCCAACGTCCTGACTTTC. Translated: CASSPTSIAGANVLTF.